This record covers a single T cell receptor (beta chain). This entry belongs to a study of blood T cell repertoires in COVID-19. On the study more broadly: The study drew acute and convalescent COVID-19 samples from the United States, Italy and Spain.

V gave up 0 bases and J gave up 8 bases, with 11 bases separating them. Germline V lookup: CDR1 SGHRS, CDR2 YFSETQ. The CDR3 covers 13 residues. Cohort placement rested on clinical history that participants reported themselves. Profiling relied on immunoSEQ multiplex PCR, and the TCRdb table lists in-frame clones only, not all of them. This sample has under 200,000 clones, with roughly 82% found just once. The V and J genes are TRBV5-1 and TRBJ1-2; the D gene is possibly TRBD1 (6 bases). The specimen was PBMCs or T cells enriched from blood (not recorded which). The sequence came from a woman aged 55-75 years with acute COVID-19. The CDR3 loop reads CASSLEGGEGYTF. CDR3 DNA: TGCGCCAGCAGCTTGGAAGGGGGGGAAGGCTACACCTTC. The variable domain in full, completed from reference TRBV5-1 and TRBJ1-2, reads KAGVTQTPRYLIKTRGQQVTLSCSPISGHRSVSWYQQTPGQGLQFLFEYFSETQRNKGNFPGRFSGRQFSNSRSEMNVSTLELGDSALYLCASSLEGGEGYTFGSGTRLTVV.